One and the same sample provided the 3 T cell receptor beta chains below, sequenced in a study of molecular identifiers for immune sequencing clone quantification. From the PCR reads, TCRdb called clonotypes with MiXCR, one entry per CDR3 protein. Of 30,000 to 45,000 distinct CDR3 sequences in the sample, under 20% were seen once. The sample comprised naive CD8+ T cells from blood, with Jurkat cell RNA spiked in. The subset here: FACS-sorted CD8+CD4-CCR7+CD45RA+ naive T cells. The receptors come from a human donor in good health. Some libraries in this study had Jurkat cell RNA spiked in.

In its sample, this clonotype was seen many times. The DNA of the CDR3 is TGCAGTGCTAGAGATCGGGCCGGGACTAGATTTCCAGAGACCCAGTACTTC. This codes for CSARDRAGTRFPETQYF. The chain couples TRBV20-1 to TRBJ2-5; TRBD2 agrees at 8 bases. Germline V lookup: CDR1 DFQATT, CDR2 SNEGSKA (reference sequence). V trimming: 0 bases; J trimming: 4 bases; junction bases outside the gene matches: 13. This CDR3 contains 17 residues.

On this clonotype: A junction boundary mismatches the germline segment, possibly from a read error. The gene calls are TRBV7-6 and TRBJ2-1; no clear D gene. This CDR3 has 14 amino acids. In germline, CDR1 is SGHVS, CDR2 FNYEAQ. The chain's CDR3 is CANSLEAELNEQFF. CDR3 DNA sequence: TGTGCCAACAGCTTAGAGGCTGAACTTAATGAGCAGTTCTTC.

Points on this clonotype: With a much larger clone just one base away, this may be a read error. The V call is TRBV10-3, the J call TRBJ2-2; D is unclear. This CDR3 spans 16 amino acids. The germline V gene encodes CDR1 ENHRY and CDR2 SYGVKD. Here the CDR3 reads CTISDPRAPNTGELFF. CDR3 bases: TGTACCATCAGTGACCCAAGGGCACCGAACACCGGGGAGCTGTTTTTT.